These 3 T cell receptor beta chains share one sample of origin, sequenced in a study of blood T cell repertoires in COVID-19 (dated by TCRdb to about 2020). Library creation used the immunoSEQ multiplex PCR assay. Imported from immuneACCESS, the table was reduced by TCRdb to in-frame sequences with V and J called. These copies leave out some clones; in studies compared against another copy, an unresolved V gene accounts for under half, and the cause of the remainder is not known. A total of around 80,000 clones appear in this sample, over 75% of them only once. The top ten hold around 12% of the sample. Sequencing used peripheral blood. These receptors were collected from a man older than 75 with acute or convalescent COVID-19.

The V gene is TRBV19, the J gene TRBJ1-1, with 9 bases lining up with TRBD1. V gave up 5 bases and J gave up 1 base; unmatched junction bases: 8. Per germline, CDR1 LNHDA and CDR2 SQIVND (reference sequence). CDR3 length: 16 amino acids. The CDR3 region has the DNA TGTGCCAGTAGTCAGGCACAGGGGGCTCGGAACACTGAAGCTTTCTTT. This gives the protein CASSQAQGARNTEAFF.

The chain joins TRBV3-1 (or the pseudogene TRBV3-2) to TRBJ1-1; a possible D gene is TRBD1 (5 bases). CDR1 and CDR2 (germline): LGHDT, YNNKEL (reference sequence). There are 15 residues in the CDR3. Trimming took off 1 base at V and 5 bases at J, with 14 bases between the two ends. In nucleotides, the CDR3 is TGTGCCAGCAGCCAAGGAGCGGGGCGGGGAACTGAAGCTTTCTTT. Translating it yields CASSQGAGRGTEAFF.

The V call is TRBV6-5, the J call TRBJ1-1; D perhaps matches TRBD1 (5 bases). The germline V gene encodes CDR1 MNHEY and CDR2 SVGAGI. The CDR3 length is 14 residues. Trimming pared 0 bases from V and 1 base from J, leaving 6 bases between. The CDR3 region is CASSYSGGNTEAFF. The CDR3 nucleotides are TGTGCCAGCAGTTACTCGGGGGGGAACACTGAAGCTTTCTTT.